This T cell receptor (beta chain) was retrieved from a study of vaccination and CD4 T cells after COVID-19. Per the germline V gene, CDR1 is ENHRY and CDR2 is SYGVKD. V was clipped by 5 bases and J by 0 bases; unmatched bases: 5. The CDR3 length is 17 residues. Described treatment: approximately nine-day PBMC culture with coronavirus spike peptide pools or control peptides (ViraFEST assay). Per-well cultures of some 2 million PBMCs received around 10 IU/ml IL-2 and about 9.6 ug/ml peptide pools. Once cultured about 10 days, CD4+ T cells underwent isolation by negative selection. Note on this clonotype: Its antigen is unidentified.

The Oncomine TCR Beta short-read assay sequenced DNA from cultured CD4+ T cells. TCRdb re-analysed the PCR reads in MiXCR, keeping a single row per CDR3 protein. This sample has about 20,000 distinct CDR3 sequences; roughly 51% occur once, and the top ten carry roughly 17%. The sample taken for sequencing was CD4+ T cells from blood, cultured in vitro. The chain is built from TRBV10-3 and TRBJ2-7; 15 bases agree with TRBD2. The clonotype was recovered from a human donor who had recovered from COVID-19. The CDR3: CAISRTSGGASSYEQYF. CDR3 bases: TGTGCCATCAGTAGGACTAGCGGGGGGGCTAGCTCCTACGAGCAGTACTTC.